A selection of T cell receptor beta chains follows, all from one sample in a study of blood T cells in healthy people across ages. MiXCR, run by TCRdb on the 5' RACE reads, gives a single entry per CDR3 protein. This sample has 1 million or so distinct CDR3 sequences, with less than 25% found just once. This sample was also put to use in a study of T cells of mothers and their children.

Sequencing was carried out using blood. Receptors were obtained from a girl aged 2 to 9 in good health. The CDR3 runs from the conserved cysteine through the conserved F or W. Fields, in order: clone size, V gene, J gene, CDR3 length, D gene, CDR3 protein, CDR3 DNA. A D gene is named only where the DNA matches it firmly. Clone size is stated in some rows and not others, as once, few, many or a class when expanded.

abundance: .; v_gene: TRBV15; j_gene: TRBJ2-4; len: 16; d_gene: .; CDR3aa: CATSRDLQDSKDIQYF; CDR3nt: TGTGCCACCAGCAGAGATTTACAGGATTCTAAAGACATTCAGTACTTC
abundance: .; v_gene: TRBV29-1; j_gene: TRBJ2-5; len: 11; d_gene: .; CDR3aa: CSVVGAGAQYF; CDR3nt: TGCAGCGTTGTGGGCGCAGGGGCCCAGTACTTC
abundance: few; v_gene: TRBV28; j_gene: TRBJ2-1; len: 16; d_gene: TRBD1; CDR3aa: CASRTSGTGFNNEQFF; CDR3nt: TGTGCCAGCAGAACCTCCGGGACAGGGTTTAACAATGAGCAGTTCTTC
abundance: .; v_gene: TRBV4-3; j_gene: TRBJ1-6; len: 14; d_gene: .; CDR3aa: CASSQYRNPSPLHF; CDR3nt: TGCGCCAGCAGCCAATACCGTAATCCGTCACCCCTCCACTTT
abundance: .; v_gene: TRBV28; j_gene: TRBJ2-5; len: 15; d_gene: .; CDR3aa: CASSLLKGSEETQCF; CDR3nt: TGTGCCAGCAGTTTATTGAAGGGATCCGAAGAGACCCAGTGCTTC
abundance: .; v_gene: TRBV6-1; j_gene: TRBJ1-5; len: 15; d_gene: .; CDR3aa: CASSGQSRGDQPQHF; CDR3nt: TGTGCCAGCAGCGGACAATCTCGGGGAGATCAGCCCCAGCATTTT
abundance: .; v_gene: TRBV27; j_gene: TRBJ2-1; len: 16; d_gene: TRBD2; CDR3aa: CASSLGLGQLYNEQFF; CDR3nt: TGTGCCAGCAGTCTCGGACTAGGGCAACTCTACAATGAGCAGTTCTTC
abundance: once; v_gene: TRBV7-2; j_gene: TRBJ2-3; len: 18; d_gene: .; CDR3aa: CASSPQIKVTESTDTQYF; CDR3nt: TGTGCCAGCAGCCCGCAGATTAAGGTTACAGAAAGCACAGATACGCAGTATTTT
abundance: .; v_gene: TRBV5-1; j_gene: TRBJ2-6; len: 14; d_gene: .; CDR3aa: CASGDISGANVLTF; CDR3nt: TGCGCCAGTGGGGACATCTCTGGGGCCAACGTCCTGACTTTC
abundance: .; v_gene: TRBV5-1; j_gene: TRBJ1-2; len: 12; d_gene: .; CDR3aa: CASSLDSRGYTF; CDR3nt: TGCGCCAGCAGCTTGGATTCCCGTGGCTACACCTTC
abundance: .; v_gene: TRBV29-1; j_gene: TRBJ1-2; len: 12; d_gene: TRBD1; CDR3aa: CSVDSGGYGYTF; CDR3nt: TGCAGCGTTGACTCAGGGGGGTATGGCTACACCTTC
abundance: once; v_gene: TRBV24-1; j_gene: TRBJ2-7; len: 13; d_gene: .; CDR3aa: CATSDASGNEQYF; CDR3nt: TGTGCCACCAGTGATGCCAGTGGGAACGAGCAGTACTTC
abundance: .; v_gene: TRBV15; j_gene: TRBJ1-5; len: 16; d_gene: .; CDR3aa: CATSRDRGNPNQPQHF; CDR3nt: TGTGCCACCAGCAGAGATAGGGGGAACCCCAATCAGCCCCAGCATTTT
abundance: .; v_gene: TRBV4-1; j_gene: TRBJ2-5; len: 16; d_gene: TRBD2; CDR3aa: CASSQGRLAVQETQYF; CDR3nt: TGCGCCAGCAGCCAAGGCCGTCTAGCGGTCCAAGAGACCCAGTACTTC
abundance: .; v_gene: TRBV13; j_gene: TRBJ2-7; len: 16; d_gene: .; CDR3aa: CASSLGAGTSSYEQYF; CDR3nt: TGTGCCAGCAGCTTAGGGGCAGGCACAAGCTCCTACGAGCAGTACTTC
abundance: .; v_gene: TRBV27; j_gene: TRBJ1-2; len: 15; d_gene: .; CDR3aa: CASSPPGRPTYGYTF; CDR3nt: TGTGCCAGCAGTCCCCCCGGCAGGCCTACTTATGGCTACACCTTC
abundance: few; v_gene: TRBV12-5; j_gene: TRBJ2-1; len: 17; d_gene: TRBD2; CDR3aa: CASGLVLGAGGHNEQFF; CDR3nt: TGTGCTAGTGGTTTGGTACTGGGAGCGGGGGGACACAATGAGCAGTTCTTC
abundance: .; v_gene: TRBV27; j_gene: TRBJ2-7; len: 14; d_gene: .; CDR3aa: CASREAQSSYEQYF; CDR3nt: TGTGCCAGCAGGGAGGCGCAAAGCTCCTACGAGCAGTACTTC
abundance: many; v_gene: TRBV20-1; j_gene: TRBJ2-5; len: 14; d_gene: .; CDR3aa: CSARQGFGQETQYF; CDR3nt: TGCAGTGCTAGACAGGGTTTCGGCCAAGAGACCCAGTACTTC
abundance: .; v_gene: TRBV4-2; j_gene: TRBJ2-5; len: 15; d_gene: .; CDR3aa: CASSPLDGSSETQYF; CDR3nt: TGTGCCAGCAGCCCCCTTGACGGATCGTCAGAGACCCAGTACTTC